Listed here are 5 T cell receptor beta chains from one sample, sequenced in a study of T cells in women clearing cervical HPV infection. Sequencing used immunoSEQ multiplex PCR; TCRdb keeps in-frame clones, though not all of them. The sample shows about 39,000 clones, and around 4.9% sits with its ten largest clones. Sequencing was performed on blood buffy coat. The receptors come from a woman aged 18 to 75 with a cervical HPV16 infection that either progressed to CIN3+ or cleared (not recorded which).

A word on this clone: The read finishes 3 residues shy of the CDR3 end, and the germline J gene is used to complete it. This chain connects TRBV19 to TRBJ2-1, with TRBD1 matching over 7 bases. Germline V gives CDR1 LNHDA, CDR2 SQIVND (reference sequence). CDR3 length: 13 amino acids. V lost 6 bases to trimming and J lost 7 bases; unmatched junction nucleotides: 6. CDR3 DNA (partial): TGTGCCAGTAGGTTGACAGGGAAGAATGAG. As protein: CASRLTGKNE. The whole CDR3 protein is CASRLTGKNEQFF.

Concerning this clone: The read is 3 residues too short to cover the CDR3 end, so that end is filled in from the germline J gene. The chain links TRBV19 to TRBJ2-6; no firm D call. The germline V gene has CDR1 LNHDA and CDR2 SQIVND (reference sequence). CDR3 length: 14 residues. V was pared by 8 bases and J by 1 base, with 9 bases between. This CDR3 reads CASYSLSGANVLTF. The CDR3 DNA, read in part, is TGTGCCAGTTACAGTTTATCTGGGGCCAACGTC.

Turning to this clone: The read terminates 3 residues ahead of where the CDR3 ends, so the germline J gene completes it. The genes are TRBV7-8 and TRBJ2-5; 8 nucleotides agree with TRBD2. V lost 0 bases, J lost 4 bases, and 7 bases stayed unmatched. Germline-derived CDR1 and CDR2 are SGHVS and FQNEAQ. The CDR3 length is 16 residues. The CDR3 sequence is CASSLALSGGLETQYF. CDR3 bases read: TGTGCCAGCAGCTTAGCGTTGAGCGGGGGTCTAGAGACC.

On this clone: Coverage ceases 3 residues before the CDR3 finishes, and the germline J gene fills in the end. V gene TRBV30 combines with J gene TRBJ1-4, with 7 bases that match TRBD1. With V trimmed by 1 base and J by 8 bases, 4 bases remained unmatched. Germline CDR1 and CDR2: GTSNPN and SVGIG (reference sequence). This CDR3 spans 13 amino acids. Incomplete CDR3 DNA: TGTGCCTGGAGTGCGACAGGGCGGGAAAAA. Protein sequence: CAWSATGREK. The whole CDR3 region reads CAWSATGREKLFF. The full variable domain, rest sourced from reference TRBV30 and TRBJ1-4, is SQTIHQWPATLVQPVGSPLSLECTVEGTSNPNLYWYRQAAGRGLQLLFYSVGIGQISSEVPQNLSASRPQDRQFILSSKKLLLSDSGFYLCAWSATGREKLFFGSGTQLSVL.

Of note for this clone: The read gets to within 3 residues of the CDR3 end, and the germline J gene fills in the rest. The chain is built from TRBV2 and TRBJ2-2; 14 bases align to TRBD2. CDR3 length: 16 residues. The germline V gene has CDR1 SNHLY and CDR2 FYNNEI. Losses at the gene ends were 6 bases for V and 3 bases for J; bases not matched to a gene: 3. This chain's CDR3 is CASSPGLAGDTGELFF. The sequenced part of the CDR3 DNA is TGTGCCAGCAGCCCGGGACTAGCGGGGGACACCGGGGAG.